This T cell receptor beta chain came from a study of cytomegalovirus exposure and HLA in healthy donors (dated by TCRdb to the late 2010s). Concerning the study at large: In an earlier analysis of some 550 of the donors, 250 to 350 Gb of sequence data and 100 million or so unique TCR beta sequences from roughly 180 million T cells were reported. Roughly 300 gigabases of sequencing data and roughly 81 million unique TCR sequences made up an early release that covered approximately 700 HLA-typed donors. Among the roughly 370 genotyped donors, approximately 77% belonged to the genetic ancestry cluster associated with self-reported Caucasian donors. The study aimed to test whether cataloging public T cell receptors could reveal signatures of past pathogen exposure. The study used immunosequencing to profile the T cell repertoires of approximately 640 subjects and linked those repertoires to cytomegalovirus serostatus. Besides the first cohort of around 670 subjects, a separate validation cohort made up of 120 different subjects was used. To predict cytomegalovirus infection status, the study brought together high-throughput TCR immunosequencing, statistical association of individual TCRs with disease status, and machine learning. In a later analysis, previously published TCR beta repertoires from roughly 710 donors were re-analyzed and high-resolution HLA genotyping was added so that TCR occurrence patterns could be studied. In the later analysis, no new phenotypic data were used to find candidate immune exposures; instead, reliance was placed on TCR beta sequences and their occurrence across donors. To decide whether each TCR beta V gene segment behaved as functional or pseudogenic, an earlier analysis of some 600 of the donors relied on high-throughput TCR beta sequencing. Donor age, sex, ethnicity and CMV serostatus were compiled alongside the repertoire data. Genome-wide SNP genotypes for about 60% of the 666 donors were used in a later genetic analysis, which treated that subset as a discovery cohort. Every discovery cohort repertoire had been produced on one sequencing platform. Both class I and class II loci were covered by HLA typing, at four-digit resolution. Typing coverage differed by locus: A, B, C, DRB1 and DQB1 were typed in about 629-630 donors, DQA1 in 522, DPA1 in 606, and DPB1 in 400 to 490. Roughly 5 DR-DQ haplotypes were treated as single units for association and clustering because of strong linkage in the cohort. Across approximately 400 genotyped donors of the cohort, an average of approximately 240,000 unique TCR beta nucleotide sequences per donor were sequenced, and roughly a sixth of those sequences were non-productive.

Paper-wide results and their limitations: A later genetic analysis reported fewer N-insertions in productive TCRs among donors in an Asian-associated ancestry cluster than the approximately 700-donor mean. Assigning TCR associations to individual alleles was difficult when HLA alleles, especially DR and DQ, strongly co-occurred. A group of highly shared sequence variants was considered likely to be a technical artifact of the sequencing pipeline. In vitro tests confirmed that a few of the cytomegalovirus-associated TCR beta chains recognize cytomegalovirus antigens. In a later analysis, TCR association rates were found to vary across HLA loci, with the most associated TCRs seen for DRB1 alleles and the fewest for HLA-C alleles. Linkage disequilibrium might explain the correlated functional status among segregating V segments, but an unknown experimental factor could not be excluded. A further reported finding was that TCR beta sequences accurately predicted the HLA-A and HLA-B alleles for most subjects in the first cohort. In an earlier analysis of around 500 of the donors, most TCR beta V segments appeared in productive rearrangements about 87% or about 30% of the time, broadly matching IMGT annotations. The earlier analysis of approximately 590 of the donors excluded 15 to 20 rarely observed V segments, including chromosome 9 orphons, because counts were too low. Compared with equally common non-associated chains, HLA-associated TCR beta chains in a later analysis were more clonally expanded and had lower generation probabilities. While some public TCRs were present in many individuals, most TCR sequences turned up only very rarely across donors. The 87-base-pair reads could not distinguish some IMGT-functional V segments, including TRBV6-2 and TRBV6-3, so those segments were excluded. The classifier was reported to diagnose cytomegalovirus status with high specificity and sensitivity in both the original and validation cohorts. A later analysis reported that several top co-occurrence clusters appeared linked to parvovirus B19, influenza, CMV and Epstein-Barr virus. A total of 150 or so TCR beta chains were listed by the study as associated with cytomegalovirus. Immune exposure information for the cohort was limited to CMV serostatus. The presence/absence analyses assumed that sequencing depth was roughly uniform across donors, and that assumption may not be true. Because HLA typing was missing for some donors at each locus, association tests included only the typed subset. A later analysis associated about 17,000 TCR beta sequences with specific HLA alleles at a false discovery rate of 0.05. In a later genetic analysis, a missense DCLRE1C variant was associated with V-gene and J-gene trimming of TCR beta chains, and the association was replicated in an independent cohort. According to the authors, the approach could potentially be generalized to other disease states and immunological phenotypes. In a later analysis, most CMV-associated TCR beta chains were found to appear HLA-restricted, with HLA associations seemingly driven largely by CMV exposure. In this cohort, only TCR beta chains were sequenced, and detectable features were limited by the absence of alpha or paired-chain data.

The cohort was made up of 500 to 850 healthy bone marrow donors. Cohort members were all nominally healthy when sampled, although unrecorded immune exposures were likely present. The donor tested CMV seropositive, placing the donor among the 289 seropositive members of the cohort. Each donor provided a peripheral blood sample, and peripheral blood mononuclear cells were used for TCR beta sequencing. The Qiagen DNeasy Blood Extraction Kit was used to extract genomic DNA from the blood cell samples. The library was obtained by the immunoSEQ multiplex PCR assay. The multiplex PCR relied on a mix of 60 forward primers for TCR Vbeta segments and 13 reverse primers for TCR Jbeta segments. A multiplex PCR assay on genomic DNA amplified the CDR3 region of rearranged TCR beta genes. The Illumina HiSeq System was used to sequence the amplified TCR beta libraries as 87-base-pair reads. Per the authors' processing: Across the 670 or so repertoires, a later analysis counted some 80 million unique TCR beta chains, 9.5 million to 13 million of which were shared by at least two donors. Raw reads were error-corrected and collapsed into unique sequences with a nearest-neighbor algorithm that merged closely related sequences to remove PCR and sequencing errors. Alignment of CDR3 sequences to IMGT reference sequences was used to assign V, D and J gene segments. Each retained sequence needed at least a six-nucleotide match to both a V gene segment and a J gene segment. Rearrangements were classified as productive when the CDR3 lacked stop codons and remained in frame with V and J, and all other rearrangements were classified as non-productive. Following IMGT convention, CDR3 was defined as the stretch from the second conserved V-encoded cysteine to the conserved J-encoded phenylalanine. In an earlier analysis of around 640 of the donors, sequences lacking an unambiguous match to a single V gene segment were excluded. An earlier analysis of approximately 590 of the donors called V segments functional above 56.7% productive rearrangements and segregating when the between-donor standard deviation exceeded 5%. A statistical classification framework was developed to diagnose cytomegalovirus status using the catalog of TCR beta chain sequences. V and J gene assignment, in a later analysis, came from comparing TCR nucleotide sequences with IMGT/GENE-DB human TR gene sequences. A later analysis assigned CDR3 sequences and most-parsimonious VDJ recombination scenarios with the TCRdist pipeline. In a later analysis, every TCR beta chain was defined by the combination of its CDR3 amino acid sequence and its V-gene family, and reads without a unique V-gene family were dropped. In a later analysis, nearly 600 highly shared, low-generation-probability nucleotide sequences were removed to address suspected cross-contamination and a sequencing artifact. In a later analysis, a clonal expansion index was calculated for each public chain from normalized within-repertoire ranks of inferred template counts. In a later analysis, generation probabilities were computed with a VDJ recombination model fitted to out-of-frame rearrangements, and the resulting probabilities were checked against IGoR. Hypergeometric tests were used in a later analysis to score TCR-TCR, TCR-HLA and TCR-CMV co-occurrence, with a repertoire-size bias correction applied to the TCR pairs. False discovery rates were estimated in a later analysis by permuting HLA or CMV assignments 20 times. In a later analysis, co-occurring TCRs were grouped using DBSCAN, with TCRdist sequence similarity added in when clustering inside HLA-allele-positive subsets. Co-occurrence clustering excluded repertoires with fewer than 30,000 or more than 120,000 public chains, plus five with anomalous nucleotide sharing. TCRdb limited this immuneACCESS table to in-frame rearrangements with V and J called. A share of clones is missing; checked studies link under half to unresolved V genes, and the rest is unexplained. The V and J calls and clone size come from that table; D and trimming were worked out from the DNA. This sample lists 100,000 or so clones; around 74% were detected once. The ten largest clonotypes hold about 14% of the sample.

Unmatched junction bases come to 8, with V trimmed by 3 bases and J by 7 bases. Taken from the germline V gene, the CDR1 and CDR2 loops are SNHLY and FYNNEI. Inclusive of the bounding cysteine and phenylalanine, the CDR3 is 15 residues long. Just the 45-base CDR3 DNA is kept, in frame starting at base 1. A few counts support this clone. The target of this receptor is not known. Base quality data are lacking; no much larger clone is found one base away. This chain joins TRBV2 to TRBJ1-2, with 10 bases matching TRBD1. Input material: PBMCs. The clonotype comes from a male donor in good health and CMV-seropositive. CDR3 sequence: CASSEWDRGSPGYTF. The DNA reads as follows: TGTGCCAGCAGTGAGTGGGACAGGGGTTCCCCTGGCTACACCTTC.